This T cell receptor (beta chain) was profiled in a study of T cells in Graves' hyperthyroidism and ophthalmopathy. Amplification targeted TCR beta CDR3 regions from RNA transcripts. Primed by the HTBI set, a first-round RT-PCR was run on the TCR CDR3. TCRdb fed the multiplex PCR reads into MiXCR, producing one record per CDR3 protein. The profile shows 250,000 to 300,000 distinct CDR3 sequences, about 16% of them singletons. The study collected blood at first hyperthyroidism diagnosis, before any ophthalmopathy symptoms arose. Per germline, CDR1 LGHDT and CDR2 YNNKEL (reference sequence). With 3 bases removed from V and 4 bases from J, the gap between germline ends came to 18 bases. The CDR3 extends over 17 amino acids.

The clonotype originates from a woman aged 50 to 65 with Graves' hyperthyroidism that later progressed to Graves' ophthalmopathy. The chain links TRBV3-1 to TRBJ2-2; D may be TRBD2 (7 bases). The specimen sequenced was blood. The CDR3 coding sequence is TGTGCCAGCAGCCACCGACTAGGGGGAGGGCGCACCGGGGAGCTGTTTTTT. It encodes CASSHRLGGGRTGELFF.